The TCR beta chain described here comes from a study of chemoradiotherapy in HPV16-positive cancers. Comment on this clone: Its antigen is unknown.

Germline V gene sequence: CDR1 SGHVS, CDR2 FQNEAQ. This CDR3 spans 15 amino acids. V dropped 5 bases and J dropped 6; count of bases not matched to a gene: 8. Findings and caveats of the study: For HPV16-positive patients, expanding HPV-responsive T cells associated with longer recurrence-free survival. Non-HPV-specific T cells did not expand in tumors during treatment, whereas candidate HPV-specific clones and E7-related motifs did. Only a couple of HPV16-positive patients supplied the functional HPV-specificity definition.

Generated by immunoSEQ multiplex PCR, the TCRdb table keeps only in-frame clones and is missing some. Of 5,700 or so clones listed, more than 65% are singletons. Repertoires were sampled repeatedly during chemoradiotherapy. The sample here was tumor tissue, taken from a patient who underwent chemoradiotherapy. The TCR originated in a human donor with HPV-associated anogenital cancer. The chain joins TRBV7-8 to TRBJ2-7; 12 bases map to TRBD2. DNA of the CDR3: TGTGCCAGCAGCCCCAGACTAGCGGGAGCTCGCGAGCAGTACTTC. It specifies CASSPRLAGAREQYF.